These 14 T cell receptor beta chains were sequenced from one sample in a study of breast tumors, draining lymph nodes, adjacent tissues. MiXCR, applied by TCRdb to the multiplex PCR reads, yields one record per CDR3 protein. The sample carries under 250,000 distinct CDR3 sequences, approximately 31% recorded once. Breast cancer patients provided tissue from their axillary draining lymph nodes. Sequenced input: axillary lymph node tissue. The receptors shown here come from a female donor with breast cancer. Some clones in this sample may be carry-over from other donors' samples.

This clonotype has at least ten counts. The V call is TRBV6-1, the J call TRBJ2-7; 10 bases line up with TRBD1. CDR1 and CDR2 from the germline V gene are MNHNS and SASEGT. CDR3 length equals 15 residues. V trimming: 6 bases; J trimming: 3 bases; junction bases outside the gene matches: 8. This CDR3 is CASRGTGVRIYEQYF. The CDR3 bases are TGTGCCAGCAGAGGGACAGGGGTTCGTATCTACGAGCAGTACTTC.

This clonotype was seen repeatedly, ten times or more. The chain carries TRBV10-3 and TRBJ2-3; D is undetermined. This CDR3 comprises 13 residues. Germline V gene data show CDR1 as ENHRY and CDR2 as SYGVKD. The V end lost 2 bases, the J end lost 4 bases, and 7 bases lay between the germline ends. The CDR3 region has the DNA TGTGCCATCAGTGAGGTAGTCCCAGATACGCAGTATTTT. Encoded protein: CAISEVVPDTQYF.

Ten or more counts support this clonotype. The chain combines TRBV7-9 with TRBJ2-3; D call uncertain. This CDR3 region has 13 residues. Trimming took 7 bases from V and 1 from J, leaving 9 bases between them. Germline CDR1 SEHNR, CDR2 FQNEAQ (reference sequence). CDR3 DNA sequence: TGTGCCAGCATCCCCCCCGGCACAGATACGCAGTATTTT. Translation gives CASIPPGTDTQYF.

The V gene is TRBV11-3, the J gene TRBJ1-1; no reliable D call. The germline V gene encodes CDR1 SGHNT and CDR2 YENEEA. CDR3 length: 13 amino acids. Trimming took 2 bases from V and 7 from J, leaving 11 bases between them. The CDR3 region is CASSLRSDNEAFF. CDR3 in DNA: TGTGCCAGCAGCTTAAGGAGCGACAATGAAGCTTTCTTT.

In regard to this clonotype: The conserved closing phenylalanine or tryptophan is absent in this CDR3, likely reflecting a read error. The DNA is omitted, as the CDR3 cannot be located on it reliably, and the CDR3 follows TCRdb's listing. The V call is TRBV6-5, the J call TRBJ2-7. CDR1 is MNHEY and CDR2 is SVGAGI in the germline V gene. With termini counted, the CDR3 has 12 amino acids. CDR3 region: CASSHRGYEQHL.

The CDR3 reads CASSLSWRGLAGEGTDTQYF. The CDR3 DNA sequence: TGTGCCAGCAGCTTATCTTGGCGGGGACTAGCGGGGGAGGGGACAGATACGCAGTATTTT. The V and J genes are TRBV11-1 and TRBJ2-3; 14 nucleotides match TRBD2. The junction had 13 bases not matched to a gene; V was cut back by 2 bases and J by 3 bases. The germline CDR1 and CDR2 sequences are SGHAT and FQDESV (reference sequence). There are 20 residues in the CDR3.

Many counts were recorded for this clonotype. The CDR3 region is CASSLGGPGNTIYF. As DNA, the CDR3 is TGTGCCAGCAGCTTAGGAGGGCCCGGAAACACCATATATTTT. The V gene is TRBV7-2, the J gene TRBJ1-3; D remains ambiguous. Germline-derived CDR1 and CDR2 are SGHTA and FQGNSA. Trimming took 1 base from V and 4 from J, leaving 8 bases between them. The CDR3 has 14 residues.

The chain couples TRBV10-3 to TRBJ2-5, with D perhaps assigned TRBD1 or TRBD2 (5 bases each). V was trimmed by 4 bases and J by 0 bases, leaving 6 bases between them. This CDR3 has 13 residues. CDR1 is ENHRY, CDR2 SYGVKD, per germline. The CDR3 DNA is TGTGCCATCAGTGGAGGGGACCAAGAGACCCAGTACTTC. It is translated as CAISGGDQETQYF.

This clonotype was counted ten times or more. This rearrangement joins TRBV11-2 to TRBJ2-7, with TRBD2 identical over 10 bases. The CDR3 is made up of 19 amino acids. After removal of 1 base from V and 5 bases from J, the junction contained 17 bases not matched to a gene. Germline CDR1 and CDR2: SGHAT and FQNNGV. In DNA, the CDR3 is TGTGCCAGCAGCTTAGCTCCCGCAGCGGGAGGGCCTAGGGGGGACGAGCAGTACTTC. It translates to CASSLAPAAGGPRGDEQYF.

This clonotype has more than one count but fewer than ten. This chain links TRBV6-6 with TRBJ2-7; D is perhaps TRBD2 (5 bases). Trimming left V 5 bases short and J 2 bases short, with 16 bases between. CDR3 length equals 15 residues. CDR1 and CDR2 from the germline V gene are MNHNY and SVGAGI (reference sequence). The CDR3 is CASSHSAGLTYEQYF. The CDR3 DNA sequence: TGTGCCAGCAGTCACAGTGCGGGCTTGACCTACGAGCAGTACTTC.

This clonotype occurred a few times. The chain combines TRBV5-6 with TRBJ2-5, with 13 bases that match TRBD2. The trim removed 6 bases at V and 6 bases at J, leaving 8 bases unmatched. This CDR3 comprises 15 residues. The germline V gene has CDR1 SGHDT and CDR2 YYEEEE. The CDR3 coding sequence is TGTGCCAGCACTCTGACTAGCGGGAGGAGGAAGACCCAGTACTTC. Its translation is CASTLTSGRRKTQYF.

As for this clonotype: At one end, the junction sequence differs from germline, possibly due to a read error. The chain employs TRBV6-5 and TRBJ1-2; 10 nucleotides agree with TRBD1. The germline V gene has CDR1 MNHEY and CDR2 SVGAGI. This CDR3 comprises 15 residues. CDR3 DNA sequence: TGTGCCAGCAGTCACTCGACAGGGGGCGCAGATGGCTACACCTTC. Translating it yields CASSHSTGGADGYTF.

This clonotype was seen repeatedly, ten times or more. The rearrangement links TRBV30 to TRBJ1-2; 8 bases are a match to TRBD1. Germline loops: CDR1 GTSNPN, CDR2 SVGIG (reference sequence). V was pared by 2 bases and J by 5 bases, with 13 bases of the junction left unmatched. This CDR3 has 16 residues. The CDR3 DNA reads TGTGCCTGGAGTAGGGGGGGACAGGCGGAATCTTATGGCTACACCTTC. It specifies CAWSRGGQAESYGYTF.

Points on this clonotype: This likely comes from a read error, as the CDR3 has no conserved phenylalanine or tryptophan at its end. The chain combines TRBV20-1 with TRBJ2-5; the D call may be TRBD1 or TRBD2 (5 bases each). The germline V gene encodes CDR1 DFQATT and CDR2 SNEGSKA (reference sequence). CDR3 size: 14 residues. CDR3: CGAEIGTLEETQYL. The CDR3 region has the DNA TGCGGTGCCGAGATCGGGACGCTCGAAGAGACCCAGTACCTC.